Each of the 21 T cell receptor beta chains below was sequenced from the same sample in a study of T cells after yellow fever vaccination. MiXCR was run by TCRdb on the 5' RACE reads, yielding one entry per CDR3 protein. Of approximately 610,000 distinct CDR3 sequences in the sample, around a sixth are singletons; the top ten hold 17%. This specimen was PBMCs, taken less than 6 days after the first yellow fever vaccination. These receptors were obtained from a young man who received the YFV17D yellow fever vaccine.

This chain connects TRBV20-1 to TRBJ2-5; possible D gene TRBD2, 5 bases. The CDR3 has 12 amino acids. The germline V gene has CDR1 DFQATT and CDR2 SNEGSKA (reference sequence). Trimming removed 7 bases at V and 5 bases at J, with 14 bases between. CDR3 DNA: TGCAGTGTCAGATCAGGACTTGAGACCCAGTACTTC. Translation gives CSVRSGLETQYF.

This chain connects TRBV12-3 or TRBV12-4 to TRBJ2-4, with 8 nucleotides matching TRBD1. V lost 6 bases, J lost 7 bases, and 8 bases stayed unmatched. This CDR3 is built from 14 residues. CDR3 region: CASRPTGGPNIQYF. CDR3 nucleotides: TGTGCCAGCAGACCTACAGGGGGACCTAACATTCAGTACTTC.

This clonotype was observed a few times. V and J are TRBV12-3 or TRBV12-4 and TRBJ2-7; D gene ambiguous. The V and J ends lost 5 bases and 5 bases respectively, with 13 bases between them. The CDR3 is made up of 13 amino acids. The CDR3: CASSPPGSHEQYF. CDR3 DNA sequence: TGTGCCAGCAGTCCCCCGGGCAGCCACGAGCAGTACTTC.

This clonotype occurred a few times. The chain uses TRBV7-2 and TRBJ2-2; D is uncertain. This CDR3 spans 14 amino acids. V lost 5 bases to trimming and J lost 3 bases, with 10 bases between them. Germline loops: CDR1 SGHTA, CDR2 FQGNSA. CDR3 sequence: CASSANRDTGELFF. The CDR3 region has the DNA TGTGCCAGCAGCGCCAATCGGGACACCGGGGAGCTGTTTTTT.

This clonotype was counted many times. V gene TRBV7-4 combines with J gene TRBJ1-6; possible D gene TRBD1, 5 bases. The germline V gene encodes CDR1 SGHVT and CDR2 SQSDAQ. The length of the CDR3 is 18 residues. Trimming stripped 1 base from V and 1 base from J, with 14 bases between. CDR3 nucleotides: TGTGCCAGCAGCTTAGATACTCAGGGCGTTTCCTATAATTCACCCCTCCACTTT. It codes for CASSLDTQGVSYNSPLHF.

The CDR3 DNA sequence: TGTGCCATCAGTGAGTCGCCTATGCCCTCCACAGATACGCAGTATTTT. It specifies CAISESPMPSTDTQYF. The chain couples TRBV10-3 to TRBJ2-3; the D is unclear. CDR1 ENHRY and CDR2 SYGVKD come from the germline V gene. Trimming cost V 0 bases and J 2 bases, with 12 bases left between them. This CDR3 has 16 residues.

Only a few counts were recorded for this clonotype. The rearrangement links TRBV7-2 to TRBJ2-3, with D tentatively TRBD2 (6 bases). V was clipped by 5 bases and J by 0 bases, with 9 bases between them. CDR1 and CDR2 from the germline V gene are SGHTA and FQGNSA. There are 14 residues in the CDR3. CDR3 residues: CASSRLGSTDTQYF. CDR3 coding DNA: TGTGCCAGCAGCCGACTAGGAAGCACAGATACGCAGTATTTT.

This chain uses TRBV7-2 with TRBJ2-1; tentative D call: TRBD2 (5 bases). CDR3 length: 15 amino acids. Germline CDR1 is SGHTA and CDR2 is FQGNSA. Trimming left V 2 bases short and J 0 bases short, with 8 bases between. CDR3: CASSLSTSSYNEQFF. DNA of the CDR3: TGTGCCAGCAGCTTATCAACTAGCTCCTACAATGAGCAGTTCTTC.

The chain uses TRBV6-5 and TRBJ2-3; TRBD1 aligns across 8 bases. The CDR3 consists of 15 residues. Germline CDR1 and CDR2: MNHEY and SVGAGI. V lost 2 bases, J lost 3 bases, and 4 bases stayed unmatched. The CDR3, as DNA: TGTGCCAGCAGTTACATGGACAGGGTAACAGATACGCAGTATTTT. It codes for CASSYMDRVTDTQYF.

This clonotype was observed a few times. The rearrangement joins TRBV27 to TRBJ2-1; TRBD2 aligns across 7 bases. The CDR3 totals 15 residues. Per germline, CDR1 MNHEY and CDR2 SMNVEV (reference sequence). The V segment lost 5 bases and the J segment 4 bases; nucleotides outside the gene matches: 8. CDR3 sequence: CASSPGTIPYNEQFF. CDR3 nucleotide sequence: TGTGCCAGCAGTCCTGGGACTATACCTTACAATGAGCAGTTCTTC.

The chain is built from TRBV27 and TRBJ2-6, with a tentative D call TRBD1 (6 bases). The CDR3 length is 15 residues. Germline V CDR1 and CDR2: MNHEY, SMNVEV (reference sequence). V lost 7 bases, J lost 5 bases, and 15 bases lay in between. The CDR3, as DNA: TGTGCCAGCACTCAACAGGGAGCCCGGGCCAACGTCCTGACTTTC. Translation gives CASTQQGARANVLTF.

In this sample, this clonotype turned up a few times. This rearrangement joins TRBV5-4 to TRBJ2-2; 8 bases are shared with TRBD2. The ends lost 7 bases at V and 3 bases at J; junction bases unmatched: 5. CDR1 and CDR2 (germline): SGHNT, YYREEE (reference sequence). CDR3 length: 14 amino acids. This CDR3 reads CASAPGGDTGELFF. The DNA of the CDR3 is TGTGCCAGCGCACCCGGGGGGGACACCGGGGAGCTGTTTTTT.

The CDR3, as DNA: TGTGCCAGCAGGAAATGGGGCAGATCTTCGTCAACTAATGAAAAACTGTTTTTT. This gives the protein CASRKWGRSSSTNEKLFF. The V call is TRBV11-2, the J call TRBJ1-4, with TRBD1 as a possible D gene (5 bases). Trimming left V 6 bases short and J 0 bases short, with 20 bases between. Germline V gene lookup returns CDR1 SGHAT and CDR2 FQNNGV. The CDR3 loop spans 18 amino acids.

The chain carries TRBV10-3 and TRBJ2-5, with D unclear. Germline V gene lookup returns CDR1 ENHRY and CDR2 SYGVKD. V gave up 4 bases and J gave up 5 bases, with 14 bases separating them. The CDR3 length is 14 residues. The CDR3 spells CAISAGAGWETQYF. CDR3 bases: TGTGCCATCAGTGCGGGCGCCGGCTGGGAGACCCAGTACTTC.

This clonotype has only a few counts. V usage is TRBV7-9 and J usage is TRBJ2-3; D is unresolved. The germline V gene encodes CDR1 SEHNR and CDR2 FQNEAQ (reference sequence). Trimming removed 5 bases from V and 3 bases from J, with 15 bases in between. CDR3 length: 15 amino acids. CDR3 in DNA: TGTGCCAGCAGCCCGAATCGACTGGGTACAGATACGCAGTATTTT. This sequence encodes CASSPNRLGTDTQYF.

The table lists this clonotype with many counts. The V and J genes are TRBV19 and TRBJ2-2; 10 nucleotides agree with TRBD1. Looked up from germline, CDR1 is LNHDA and CDR2 is SQIVND (reference sequence). This CDR3 comprises 15 residues. V lost 6 bases, J lost 5 bases, and 6 bases stayed unmatched. CDR3 in DNA: TGTGCCAGTAGCTCCGGGACAGGGGAAACCGGGGAGCTGTTTTTT. This codes for CASSSGTGETGELFF. The full variable domain, its missing parts supplied by reference TRBV19 and TRBJ2-2, is DGGITQSPKYLFRKEGQNVTLSCEQNLNHDAMYWYRQDPGQGLRLIYYSQIVNDFQKGDIAEGYSVSREKKESFPLTVTSAQKNPTAFYLCASSSGTGETGELFFGEGSRLTVL.

In its sample, this clonotype was seen many times. J is TRBJ2-1 and V is TRBV7-2; a possible D gene is TRBD1 (5 bases). The germline V gene encodes CDR1 SGHTA and CDR2 FQGNSA. The CDR3 is 12 residues long. Trimming stripped 4 bases from V and 11 bases from J, with 12 bases between. The CDR3, as DNA: TGTGCCAGCAGCTCGACAGTGGCAAAGCAGTTCTTC. Translation gives CASSSTVAKQFF. Looking up the rest from reference TRBV7-2 and TRBJ2-1 gives the full variable domain: GAGVSQSPSNKVTEKGKDVELRCDPISGHTALYWYRQSLGQGLEFLIYFQGNSAPDKSGLPSDRFSAERTGGSVSTLTIQRTQQEDSAVYLCASSSTVAKQFFGPGTRLTVL.

The chain links TRBV6-4 to TRBJ2-1, with D perhaps TRBD1 or TRBD2 (6 bases each). The germline V gene has CDR1 MRHNA and CDR2 SNTAGT. V lost 6 bases and J lost 12, with 18 bases in between. This CDR3 has 13 amino acids. The CDR3 sequence is CASSPDGGVRQFF. The CDR3 DNA is TGTGCCAGCAGCCCCGACGGGGGCGTTCGGCAGTTCTTC.

This sequence joins TRBV5-1 and TRBJ1-2; D might be TRBD1 (5 bases). The germline CDR1 and CDR2 sequences are SGHRS and YFSETQ. The CDR3 extends over 15 amino acids. Trimming pared 0 bases from V and 1 base from J, leaving 10 bases between. The CDR3 DNA reads TGCGCCAGCAGCTTGGTTCAGGGCGGTAACTATGGCTACACCTTC. Protein sequence: CASSLVQGGNYGYTF.

Here the CDR3 reads CASSQEGTGRGTRELFF. The DNA for the CDR3 is TGCGCCAGCAGCCAAGAGGGAACAGGTCGGGGTACGAGGGAGCTGTTTTTT. This chain connects TRBV4-1 to TRBJ2-2, with D perhaps assigned TRBD1 or TRBD2 (5 bases each). Trimming took off 0 bases at V and 9 bases at J, with 20 bases between the two ends. CDR1 and CDR2 (germline): MGHRA, YSYEKL. CDR3 length: 17 amino acids.

In its sample, this clonotype was seen a few times. The chain couples TRBV3-1 to TRBJ2-5, with D possibly being TRBD1 or TRBD2 (5 bases each). V shed 3 bases and J shed 7 bases, with 15 bases lying between them. Germline CDR1 LGHDT, CDR2 YNNKEL (reference sequence). This CDR3 has 14 residues. CDR3 bases: TGTGCCAGCAGCCACGGGGAAAGAGGGGCGACCCAGTACTTC. Its translation: CASSHGERGATQYF.